The following is a T cell receptor (beta chain) sequence with its context. Its matching antigen is unknown. This record comes from a study of CD8 T cells in ankylosing spondylitis. Study-level findings and limits: Peripheral blood held disease-linked clones only at relatively low frequency, and these were CD8+. What seemed typical of ankylosing spondylitis blood was a TCR beta motif built from about eight highly homologous variants. The study looked at matched synovial fluid samples from ankylosing spondylitis patients. Disease-linked clones were reported to be significantly enriched there.

Using quantitative 5'-RACE with molecular barcodes, the authors made TCR beta libraries. Via MiXCR, TCRdb re-called the 5' RACE reads, giving one row per CDR3 protein. The table has under 450,000 distinct CDR3 sequences, 20% to 25% seen once. CDR1 and CDR2 from the germline V gene are SNHLY and FYNNEI. The CDR3 spans 15 residues. V was pared by 7 bases and J by 1 base, with 8 bases of the junction left unmatched. This TCR was recovered from a male donor with ankylosing spondylitis or in good health (not recorded which). The sequenced sample was blood, either unsorted or a sorted T cell fraction (not recorded which). The genes are TRBV2 and TRBJ2-7, with 9 nucleotides matching TRBD1. The CDR3 nucleotides read TGTGCCAGCACCGGCGTGGACAGGGGATCCTACGAGCAGTACTTC. Translation gives CASTGVDRGSYEQYF.